Listed below are T cell receptor beta chains from one sample, sequenced in a study of cytomegalovirus exposure and HLA in healthy donors. The assay was immunoSEQ multiplex PCR, and TCRdb's table has in-frame clones only and misses some. The sample lists roughly 150,000 clones, around four fifths occurring once. Sample: PBMCs. These receptors all stem from a male donor in good health and CMV-seronegative. Both conserved end residues are part of each CDR3. D genes are given only for firm matches. Expanded clones get a size class; other rows say once, few or many, or leave the size out.

V: TRBV5-4
size: NA
J: TRBJ2-7
D: TRBD1
CDR3: CASSLGQGRSYEQYF
DNA: TGTGCCAGCAGCTTGGGACAGGGGCGCTCCTACGAGCAGTACTTC

V: TRBV4-3
size: NA
J: TRBJ2-7
D: NA
CDR3: CASSQDGLYEQYF
DNA: TGCGCCAGCAGCCAAGATGGCCTCTACGAGCAGTACTTC

V: TRBV7-8
size: NA
J: TRBJ1-5
D: NA
CDR3: CASSLIPSRGQPQHF
DNA: TGTGCCAGCAGCTTAATCCCCTCCCGCGGTCAGCCCCAGCATTTT

V: TRBV18
size: NA
J: TRBJ1-1
D: NA
CDR3: CASSPDNLNTEAFF
DNA: TGTGCCAGCTCACCCGATAACTTAAACACTGAAGCTTTCTTT

V: TRBV2
size: NA
J: TRBJ1-5
D: NA
CDR3: CASSVWPEAQHF
DNA: TGTGCCAGCAGTGTATGGCCTGAGGCCCAGCATTTT

V: TRBV7-9
size: NA
J: TRBJ2-3
D: NA
CDR3: CASSNKQGDTQYF
DNA: TGTGCCAGCAGCAATAAGCAGGGAGATACGCAGTATTTT

V: TRBV4-1
size: NA
J: TRBJ2-3
D: TRBD2
CDR3: CASSLLLVAGGSLDTQYF
DNA: TGCGCCAGCAGCCTACTCCTGGTAGCGGGCGGTTCATTAGATACGCAGTATTTT

V: TRBV5-1
size: NA
J: TRBJ2-2
D: NA
CDR3: CASSSTGGATGELFF
DNA: TGCGCCAGCAGCTCCACGGGGGGCGCCACCGGGGAGCTGTTTTTT

V: TRBV9
size: NA
J: TRBJ2-1
D: TRBD2
CDR3: CASSVGGGASYNEQFF
DNA: TGTGCCAGCAGCGTAGGCGGGGGGGCCTCCTACAATGAGCAGTTCTTC

V: TRBV19
size: NA
J: TRBJ2-3
D: TRBD2
CDR3: CASSTGGPGVATDTQYF
DNA: TGTGCCAGTTCGACGGGGGGGCCGGGGGTGGCAACAGATACGCAGTATTTT

V: TRBV2
size: NA
J: TRBJ1-6
D: NA
CDR3: CASRDNRVGDSPLHF
DNA: TGTGCCAGCAGAGACAACAGGGTCGGGGATTCACCCCTCCACTTT

V: TRBV6-1
size: NA
J: TRBJ1-4
D: TRBD1
CDR3: CASSEGDRGHEKLFF
DNA: TGTGCCAGCAGTGAAGGGGACAGGGGGCATGAAAAACTGTTTTTT

V: TRBV4-1
size: once
J: TRBJ2-1
D: TRBD1
CDR3: CASSPTLDRDDEQFF
DNA: TGCGCCAGCAGCCCCACCCTGGACAGGGATGATGAGCAGTTCTTC

V: TRBV7-2
size: NA
J: TRBJ2-7
D: TRBD2
CDR3: CASSTLTSVAEQYF
DNA: TGTGCCAGCAGCACTTTGACTAGCGTCGCAGAGCAGTACTTC

V: TRBV5-6
size: NA
J: TRBJ1-6
D: NA
CDR3: CASSSGQGISYNSPLHF
DNA: TGTGCCAGCAGCTCCGGCCAGGGTATTTCCTATAATTCACCCCTCCACTTT

V: TRBV28
size: NA
J: TRBJ2-5
D: TRBD1
CDR3: CASVPGDHRGRETQYF
DNA: TGTGCCAGCGTGCCGGGGGACCACAGGGGGCGGGAGACCCAGTACTTC

V: TRBV13
size: NA
J: TRBJ1-2
D: NA
CDR3: CASSLDGPGGYTF
DNA: TGTGCCAGCAGCTTAGACGGTCCGGGTGGCTACACCTTC

V: TRBV2
size: NA
J: TRBJ2-1
D: NA
CDR3: CASFSYNEQFF
DNA: TGTGCCAGCTTTAGCTACAATGAGCAGTTCTTC

V: TRBV5-5
size: NA
J: TRBJ1-5
D: TRBD1
CDR3: CASSRIQGNQPQHF
DNA: TGTGCCAGCAGCAGGATACAGGGGAATCAGCCCCAGCATTTT

V: TRBV5-4
size: NA
J: TRBJ2-7
D: TRBD2
CDR3: CASSLGASGARYEQYF
DNA: TGTGCCAGCAGCTTGGGGGCTAGCGGGGCCCGCTACGAGCAGTACTTC

V: TRBV5-1
size: NA
J: TRBJ2-1
D: NA
CDR3: CASSFNWERYNEQFF
DNA: TGCGCCAGCAGCTTTAATTGGGAGCGGTACAATGAGCAGTTCTTC

V: TRBV6-6
size: NA
J: TRBJ2-3
D: TRBD1
CDR3: CASRPPGQVTDTQYF
DNA: TGTGCCAGCAGACCGCCGGGACAGGTAACAGATACGCAGTATTTT

V: TRBV30
size: NA
J: TRBJ2-7
D: TRBD1
CDR3: CAWRITGGREQYF
DNA: TGTGCCTGGAGGATAACAGGGGGTCGGGAGCAGTACTTC

V: TRBV7-7
size: NA
J: TRBJ2-1
D: TRBD2
CDR3: CASSSQRTSGRSYNEQFF
DNA: TGTGCCAGCAGCTCTCAGCGGACTAGCGGGAGATCCTACAATGAGCAGTTCTTC

V: TRBV18
size: NA
J: TRBJ2-2
D: TRBD1
CDR3: CASSPQGQTLGGELFF
DNA: TGTGCCAGCTCACCACAGGGACAGACACTAGGCGGGGAGCTGTTTTTT

V: TRBV6-1
size: NA
J: TRBJ1-1
D: TRBD1
CDR3: CASSERGQLNTEAFF
DNA: TGTGCCAGCAGTGAAAGGGGACAGCTGAACACTGAAGCTTTCTTT

V: TRBV2
size: NA
J: TRBJ1-6
D: NA
CDR3: CASSVASTGAPLHF
DNA: TGTGCCAGCAGTGTCGCCAGTACAGGAGCCCCCCTCCACTTT

V: TRBV29-1
size: few
J: TRBJ1-4
D: TRBD1
CDR3: CSVTGIPPGEEKLFF
DNA: TGCAGCGTGACAGGGATCCCCCCGGGGGAGGAAAAACTGTTTTTT

V: TRBV5-1
size: NA
J: TRBJ2-1
D: TRBD2
CDR3: CASSFPSGTSYNEQFF
DNA: TGCGCCAGCAGCTTTCCTAGCGGGACCTCTTACAATGAGCAGTTCTTC

V: TRBV29-1
size: NA
J: TRBJ1-1
D: NA
CDR3: CEAGDGNMGTEAFF
DNA: TGCGAGGCGGGCGACGGGAATATGGGGACTGAAGCTTTCTTT

V: TRBV7-3
size: NA
J: TRBJ2-3
D: TRBD2
CDR3: CASSPGTSFPRGDTQYF
DNA: TGTGCCAGCAGCCCCGGGACTAGCTTCCCACGGGGAGATACGCAGTATTTT

V: TRBV5-4
size: NA
J: TRBJ2-3
D: TRBD1
CDR3: CASSLVGTGADTQYF
DNA: TGTGCCAGCAGCTTGGTTGGGACAGGGGCAGATACGCAGTATTTT

V: TRBV4-1
size: NA
J: TRBJ1-1
D: NA
CDR3: CASSQRENTEAFF
DNA: TGCGCCAGCAGCCAGAGGGAAAACACTGAAGCTTTCTTT

V: TRBV16
size: NA
J: TRBJ1-3
D: NA
CDR3: CASSQSYRSSGNTIYF
DNA: TGTGCCAGCAGCCAATCGTACAGGAGCTCTGGAAACACCATATATTTT

V: TRBV7-8
size: NA
J: TRBJ1-1
D: TRBD1
CDR3: CASSFEGAPTTEAFF
DNA: TGTGCCAGCAGCTTCGAGGGGGCGCCGACAACTGAAGCTTTCTTT

V: TRBV5-1
size: NA
J: TRBJ2-5
D: NA
CDR3: CASSPQGMETQYF
DNA: TGCGCCAGCAGCCCACAGGGTATGGAGACCCAGTACTTC

V: TRBV7-8
size: NA
J: TRBJ2-7
D: NA
CDR3: CASSLNSLRTYEQYF
DNA: TGTGCCAGCAGCTTAAACTCTCTAAGAACCTACGAGCAGTACTTC

V: TRBV9
size: NA
J: TRBJ2-1
D: NA
CDR3: CASSLGGVGEQFF
DNA: TGTGCCAGCAGCCTAGGGGGGGTCGGTGAGCAGTTCTTC

V: TRBV11-1
size: once
J: TRBJ2-3
D: TRBD1
CDR3: CASSQGPQGWADTQYF
DNA: TGTGCCAGCAGCCAGGGGCCACAGGGGTGGGCAGATACGCAGTATTTT

V: TRBV9
size: NA
J: TRBJ2-3
D: TRBD1
CDR3: CASSAGQGWRHTDTQYF
DNA: TGTGCCAGCAGCGCAGGACAGGGGTGGAGACACACAGATACGCAGTATTTT

V: TRBV9
size: NA
J: TRBJ2-7
D: NA
CDR3: CASSVGVGAEYEQYF
DNA: TGTGCCAGCAGCGTAGGGGTAGGGGCAGAATACGAGCAGTACTTC

V: TRBV27
size: few
J: TRBJ2-1
D: NA
CDR3: CATLFSRYGNEQFF
DNA: TGTGCCACCCTTTTCTCCAGGTATGGCAATGAGCAGTTCTTC

V: TRBV6-5
size: NA
J: TRBJ1-2
D: TRBD1
CDR3: CASSPPGTPGGGYTF
DNA: TGTGCCAGCAGTCCCCCTGGGACGCCAGGGGGAGGCTACACCTTC

V: TRBV7-9
size: NA
J: TRBJ1-1
D: NA
CDR3: CASSLGKSLENTEAFF
DNA: TGTGCCAGCAGCTTAGGGAAATCCCTAGAGAACACTGAAGCTTTCTTT

V: TRBV29-1
size: NA
J: TRBJ1-1
D: NA
CDR3: CSVAPGGRENTEAFF
DNA: TGCAGCGTAGCCCCGGGGGGCAGGGAGAACACTGAAGCTTTCTTT

V: TRBV7-8
size: NA
J: TRBJ1-3
D: NA
CDR3: CASSLNRNSGNTIYF
DNA: TGTGCCAGCAGCTTAAACAGAAACTCTGGAAACACCATATATTTT

V: TRBV19
size: NA
J: TRBJ2-7
D: TRBD1
CDR3: CASSIGTPGQGTYEQYF
DNA: TGTGCCAGTAGTATAGGGACCCCGGGACAGGGAACCTACGAGCAGTACTTC

V: TRBV9
size: NA
J: TRBJ1-4
D: TRBD1
CDR3: CASSEQGALGEKLFF
DNA: TGTGCCAGCAGCGAACAGGGGGCGCTGGGTGAAAAACTGTTTTTT

V: TRBV27
size: NA
J: TRBJ1-2
D: NA
CDR3: CASSLSWTQGNYGYTF
DNA: TGTGCCAGCAGTTTATCCTGGACCCAGGGGAACTATGGCTACACCTTC

V: TRBV19
size: NA
J: TRBJ1-1
D: NA
CDR3: CASTRTDLGGEAFF
DNA: TGTGCCAGTACCCGGACAGACTTAGGTGGTGAGGCTTTCTTT

V: TRBV29-1
size: NA
J: TRBJ2-1
D: TRBD2
CDR3: CSVPRWTSGGLGNEQFF
DNA: TGCAGCGTTCCACGTTGGACTAGCGGGGGGCTAGGAAATGAGCAGTTCTTC

V: TRBV5-1
size: NA
J: TRBJ2-7
D: TRBD1
CDR3: CASSLLGTGNTYEQYF
DNA: TGCGCCAGCAGCTTGCTTGGGACAGGGAATACCTACGAGCAGTACTTC

V: TRBV10-3
size: NA
J: TRBJ1-2
D: TRBD1
CDR3: CAISEGGTDNYGYTF
DNA: TGTGCCATCAGCGAGGGGGGGACAGATAACTATGGCTACACCTTC

V: TRBV18
size: NA
J: TRBJ1-1
D: NA
CDR3: CASSPNGGQDTEAFF
DNA: TGTGCCAGCTCACCAAACGGGGGGCAGGACACTGAAGCTTTCTTT

V: TRBV5-1
size: NA
J: TRBJ1-6
D: NA
CDR3: CASSPRTATANSPLHF
DNA: TGCGCCAGCAGCCCCCGGACAGCTACCGCCAATTCACCCCTCCACTTT